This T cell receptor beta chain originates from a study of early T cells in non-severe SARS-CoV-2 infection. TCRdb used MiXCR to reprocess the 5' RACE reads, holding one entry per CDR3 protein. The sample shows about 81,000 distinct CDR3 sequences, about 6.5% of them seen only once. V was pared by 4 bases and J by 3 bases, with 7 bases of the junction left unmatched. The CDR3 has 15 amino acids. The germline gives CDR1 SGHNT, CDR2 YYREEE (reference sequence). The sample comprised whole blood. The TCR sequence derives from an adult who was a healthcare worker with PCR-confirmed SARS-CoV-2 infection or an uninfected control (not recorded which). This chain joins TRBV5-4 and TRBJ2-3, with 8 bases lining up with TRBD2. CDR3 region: CASSLSGAGTDTQYF. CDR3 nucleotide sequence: TGTGCCAGCAGCCTTAGCGGGGCGGGGACAGATACGCAGTATTTT.